These 24 T cell receptor beta chains were all obtained from the same sample, sequenced in a study of CD8 T cells in ankylosing spondylitis. Points from the study as a whole: Made up of under ten highly homologous variants, a TCR beta motif appeared characteristic of ankylosing spondylitis blood.

Their target antigens are unknown. TCRdb reprocessed the 5' RACE reads via MiXCR and lists one record per CDR3 protein. The data contain 700,000 or so distinct CDR3 sequences, around a fifth of them singletons. The sequenced sample was blood, either unsorted or a sorted T cell fraction (not recorded which). The receptors come from a male donor with ankylosing spondylitis.

This clonotype occurred a few times. The V gene is TRBV5-5, the J gene TRBJ1-2; 8 bases line up with TRBD1. The CDR3 length is 14 residues. In germline, CDR1 is SGHKS, CDR2 YYEKEE (reference sequence). The V and J ends lost 2 bases and 3 bases, in that order; junction bases with no gene match: 3. CDR3 bases: TGTGCCAGCAGCTTCGCAGGGGGCGACTATGGCTACACCTTC. Translating it yields CASSFAGGDYGYTF.

V usage is TRBV7-2 and J usage is TRBJ2-1; weak D call: TRBD2 (5 bases). Trimming took off 2 bases at V and 9 bases at J, with 11 bases between the two ends. CDR3 length equals 13 residues. CDR1 SGHTA and CDR2 FQGNSA come from the germline V gene. The CDR3 coding sequence is TGTGCCAGCAGCTTACAGGAGGTGACTGAGCAGTTCTTC. Translation: CASSLQEVTEQFF.

This clonotype occurred many times. The J gene is TRBJ2-7, the V gene TRBV29-1, with 8 bases that match TRBD1. Germline V lookup: CDR1 SQVTM, CDR2 ANQGSEA. The CDR3 consists of 13 residues. V shed 7 bases, J shed 7 bases, and the junction held 12 bases outside the gene matches. CDR3: CSALGTGNGEQYF. In nucleotides, the CDR3 is TGCAGCGCCCTAGGGACAGGCAACGGTGAGCAGTACTTC.

This clonotype was found a few times. The gene calls are TRBV5-1 and TRBJ2-2, with a tentative D call TRBD2 (5 bases). The V and J ends lost 5 bases and 3 bases respectively, with 11 bases between them. There are 14 residues in the CDR3. CDR1 and CDR2 (germline): SGHRS, YFSETQ. The CDR3, as DNA: TGCGCCAGCAGGGCGGAGGCACACACCGGGGAGCTGTTTTTT. Translating gives CASRAEAHTGELFF.

The J gene is TRBJ2-1, the V gene TRBV9; 10 nucleotides match TRBD1. This CDR3 contains 15 residues. The junction had 5 bases not matched to a gene; V was cut back by 3 bases and J by 5 bases. Germline V gene sequence: CDR1 SGDLS, CDR2 YYNGEE. CDR3 in amino acids: CASSDPGQGNNEQFF. Here the CDR3 DNA reads TGTGCCAGCAGCGACCCGGGACAGGGGAACAATGAGCAGTTCTTC.

The gene calls are TRBV4-1 and TRBJ2-5; possibly TRBD2 for D (6 bases). Trimming cost V 4 bases and J 5 bases, with 14 bases left between them. The CDR3 sequence is 14 residues long. The germline CDR1 and CDR2 sequences are MGHRA and YSYEKL. The CDR3 protein is CASSPLGRRETQYF. CDR3 DNA: TGCGCCAGCAGCCCCTTGGGGAGGAGGGAGACCCAGTACTTC.

This chain uses TRBV6-2 or TRBV6-3 with TRBJ2-6, with 9 bases identical to TRBD1. Losses at the gene ends were 6 bases for V and 4 bases for J; bases not matched to a gene: 22. The CDR3 length is 21 residues. Germline V gives CDR1 MNHEY, CDR2 SVGEGT. The CDR3 sequence is CASSPKGTGNPSRSGANVLTF. In nucleotides, the CDR3 is TGTGCCAGCAGCCCCAAAGGGACAGGGAACCCATCTCGTTCGGGGGCCAACGTCCTGACTTTC.

This clonotype showed up many times. V and J are TRBV29-1 and TRBJ2-1; TRBD1 matches at 8 bases. V trimming: 5 bases; J trimming: 8 bases; junction bases outside the gene matches: 11. The CDR3 runs to 14 residues. Germline CDR1 and CDR2: SQVTM and ANQGSEA. The CDR3 nucleotides read TGCAGCGTTCCGGACAGGGACCTCTTGGATGAGCAGTTCTTC. This codes for CSVPDRDLLDEQFF.

CDR3 amino acids: CSVAFGAWGPGLAEETQYF. CDR3 sequence (DNA): TGCAGCGTTGCTTTTGGTGCTTGGGGACCGGGACTAGCTGAAGAGACCCAGTACTTC. This chain links TRBV29-1 with TRBJ2-5; 9 positions agree with TRBD2. After removal of 4 bases from V and 3 bases from J, the junction contained 21 bases not matched to a gene. The CDR3 is 19 residues long. Germline CDR1 reads SQVTM; CDR2 reads ANQGSEA.

The chain carries TRBV28 and TRBJ1-1; 10 bases are shared with TRBD1. Germline V gene sequence: CDR1 MDHEN, CDR2 SYDVKM. The CDR3 consists of 16 residues. J gave up 5 bases and V 5 bases, and 11 bases lay outside the gene matches. The CDR3 protein is CASSQPTGTGDTEAFF. CDR3 nucleotides: TGTGCCAGCAGTCAACCTACCGGGACAGGGGATACTGAAGCTTTCTTT.

V is TRBV28 and J is TRBJ2-3, with 9 bases matching TRBD2. Losses at the gene ends were 2 bases for V and 1 base for J; bases not matched to a gene: 10. CDR1 is MDHEN, CDR2 SYDVKM, per germline. This CDR3 has 18 residues. This CDR3 reads CASSLQGLAGGRTDTQYF. The DNA for the CDR3 is TGTGCCAGCAGTTTACAGGGACTAGCCGGGGGGCGCACAGATACGCAGTATTTT.

The chain has TRBV12-3 or TRBV12-4 and TRBJ2-3; no clear D. Trimming removed 3 bases at V and 4 bases at J, with 11 bases between. The CDR3 is 14 residues long. CDR3 sequence: CASSFLPNSDTQYF. The CDR3 region has the DNA TGTGCCAGCAGTTTCCTCCCGAACTCAGATACGCAGTATTTT.

This clonotype was detected many times. One end of the junction does not line up with germline, which may come from a read error. The chain couples TRBV5-1 to TRBJ1-1, with D hard to call. Germline V gene lookup returns CDR1 SGHRS and CDR2 YFSETQ. The CDR3 covers 12 residues. The CDR3 sequence: CASSWAGTEAFF. CDR3 bases: TGTGCCAGCAGCTGGGCGGGCACTGAAGCTTTCTTT. Variable domain in full (rest from reference TRBV5-1 and TRBJ1-1): KAGVTQTPRYLIKTRGQQVTLSCSPISGHRSVSWYQQTPGQGLQFLFEYFSETQRNKGNFPGRFSGRQFSNSRSEMNVSTLELGDSALYLCASSWAGTEAFFGQGTRLTVV.

The gene calls are TRBV6-1 and TRBJ2-3; D unclear. V dropped 2 bases and J dropped 9 bases, with 9 bases sitting between them. Germline CDR1 and CDR2: MNHNS and SASEGT. The CDR3 sequence is 12 residues long. This CDR3 reads CASSEPTLTQYF. CDR3 nucleotide sequence: TGTGCCAGCAGTGAACCTACCCTCACGCAGTATTTT.

This clonotype was recorded at least ten times. The chain has TRBV20-1 and TRBJ1-1, with unresolved D. Germline CDR1 DFQATT, CDR2 SNEGSKA (reference sequence). V shed 3 bases and J shed 1 base, with 3 bases lying between them. The CDR3 contains 11 residues. The CDR3 sequence: CSASRNTEAFF. CDR3 DNA: TGCAGTGCTAGTCGGAACACTGAAGCTTTCTTT.

This clonotype was recorded a few times. The chain is built from TRBV12-3 or TRBV12-4 and TRBJ2-1; 9 positions match TRBD1. J was trimmed by 6 bases and V by 5 bases; bases with no gene match: 8. This CDR3 region has 15 residues. CDR3 nucleotide sequence: TGTGCCAGCAGTAACCGGGGACAGGGAATCAATGAGCAGTTCTTC. Translated, it gives CASSNRGQGINEQFF.

This clonotype was detected only a few times. This chain joins TRBV28 and TRBJ1-4; no clear D. The CDR3 is 13 amino acids. CDR1 and CDR2 from the germline V gene are MDHEN and SYDVKM. V lost 6 bases to trimming and J lost 8 bases, with 13 bases between them. CDR3 sequence: CASRQGSWEKLFF. For the CDR3, the DNA is TGTGCCAGCAGACAAGGGAGTTGGGAAAAACTGTTTTTT.

This clonotype occurred once. This chain uses TRBV5-6 with TRBJ2-1; 12 bases agree with TRBD2. The trim removed 3 bases at V and 9 bases at J, leaving 10 bases unmatched. The CDR3 is 16 residues long. Germline V CDR1 and CDR2: SGHDT, YYEEEE. CDR3: CASSSALAGGPGEQFF. The CDR3 DNA follows: TGTGCCAGCAGCTCGGCCCTAGCGGGAGGGCCCGGTGAGCAGTTCTTC. Complete variable domain (other parts from reference TRBV5-6 and TRBJ2-1): DAGVTQSPTHLIKTRGQQVTLRCSPKSGHDTVSWYQQALGQGPQFIFQYYEEEERQRGNFPDRFSGHQFPNYSSELNVNALLLGDSALYLCASSSALAGGPGEQFFGPGTRLTVL.

Ten or more counts support this clonotype. J is TRBJ2-2 and V is TRBV10-3, with D unresolved. There are 14 residues in the CDR3. Germline-derived CDR1 and CDR2 are ENHRY and SYGVKD. The V end was cut by 3 bases, the J end by 5 bases, with 10 bases between. The CDR3 DNA follows: TGTGCCATCAGTGAAAATCCCGTGACCGGGGAGCTGTTTTTT. It yields the protein CAISENPVTGELFF.

The chain carries TRBV11-3 and TRBJ2-5; D may be TRBD1 (7 bases). The CDR3 consists of 15 residues. CDR1 and CDR2 from the germline V gene are SGHNT and YENEEA. The V and J ends lost 3 bases and 4 bases respectively, with 15 bases between them. This CDR3 reads CASSFPQGGAETQYF. DNA of the CDR3: TGTGCCAGCAGCTTCCCCCAGGGGGGCGCAGAGACCCAGTACTTC.

This clonotype was seen a handful of times. The CDR3 nucleotides read TGCAGCGCTTCGAGTGTGTACTATGGCTACACCTTC. It is translated as CSASSVYYGYTF. The chain has TRBV29-1 and TRBJ1-2; D is ambiguous. The CDR3 length is 12 residues. With 7 bases removed from V and 3 bases from J, the gap between germline ends came to 12 bases. From germline, CDR1 is SQVTM and CDR2 ANQGSEA.

This clonotype was counted many times. The V gene is TRBV20-1, the J gene TRBJ2-1; D unresolved. The V gene's germline CDR1 is DFQATT and CDR2 SNEGSKA (reference sequence). The V end lost 2 bases, the J end lost 12 bases, and 11 bases lay between the germline ends. The CDR3 is 11 amino acids. CDR3 DNA: TGCAGTGCTAGACACGCGTCCCGGCAGTTCTTC. It yields the protein CSARHASRQFF.

The V call is TRBV5-1, the J call TRBJ2-7; D is perhaps TRBD1 or TRBD2 (5 bases each). V was clipped by 3 bases and J by 2 bases, with 12 bases between them. Germline loops: CDR1 SGHRS, CDR2 YFSETQ. This CDR3 is 14 amino acids long. The CDR3, as DNA: TGCGCCAGCAGCTGGGGGACGGCGGCCTACGAGCAGTACTTC. Translated, it gives CASSWGTAAYEQYF.

To note about this clonotype: No conserved phenylalanine or tryptophan ends this CDR3, so it is likely a read error. CDR3 loop: CASSIGRESSYEQYY. DNA of the CDR3: TGTGCCAGCAGCATAGGACGGGAAAGCTCCTACGAGCAGTACTAC. The rearrangement links TRBV11-1 to TRBJ2-7; TRBD2 might be the D (5 bases). Germline CDR1 is SGHAT and CDR2 is FQDESV (reference sequence). The CDR3 consists of 15 residues. V shed 5 bases and J shed 0 bases, with 14 bases lying between them.